This T cell receptor (beta chain) was sequenced during a study of control samples from healthy donors and cancer patients. Using immunoSEQ multiplex PCR, the repertoire was profiled, and TCRdb retains in-frame clones only, with some absent. The sample includes 150,000 to 200,000 clones, 92% of them seen just once. The V gene end was trimmed by 3 bases and the J gene end by 9 bases; junction bases not matched to a gene: 10. CDR3 size: 15 residues. Looked up from germline, CDR1 is LNHDA and CDR2 is SQIVND (reference sequence). The TCR sequence derives from a woman under 40 in good health. The sample consisted of blood. The rearrangement joins TRBV19 to TRBJ2-1; TRBD1 aligns across 8 bases. CDR3 residues: CASSIRTGYIGEQFF. CDR3 coding DNA: TGTGCCAGTAGTATTAGGACAGGGTATATTGGTGAGCAGTTCTTC.